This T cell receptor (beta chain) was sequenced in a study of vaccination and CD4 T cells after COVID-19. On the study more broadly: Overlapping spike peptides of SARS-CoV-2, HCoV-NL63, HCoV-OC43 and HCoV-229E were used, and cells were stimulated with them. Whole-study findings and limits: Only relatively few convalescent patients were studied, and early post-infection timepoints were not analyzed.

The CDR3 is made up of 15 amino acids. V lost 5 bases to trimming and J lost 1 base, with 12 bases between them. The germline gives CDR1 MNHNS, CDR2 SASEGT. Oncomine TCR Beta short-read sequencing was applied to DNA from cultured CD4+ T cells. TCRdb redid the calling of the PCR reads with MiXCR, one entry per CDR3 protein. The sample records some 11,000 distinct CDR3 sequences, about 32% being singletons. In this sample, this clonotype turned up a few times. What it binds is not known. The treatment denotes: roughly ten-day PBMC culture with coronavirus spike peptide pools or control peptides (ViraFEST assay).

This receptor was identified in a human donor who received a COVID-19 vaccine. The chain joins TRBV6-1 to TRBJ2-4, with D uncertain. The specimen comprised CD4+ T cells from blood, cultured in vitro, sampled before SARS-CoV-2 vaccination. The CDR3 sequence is CASSPYNGAKNIQYF. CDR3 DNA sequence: TGTGCCAGCAGTCCCTACAACGGGGCCAAAAACATTCAGTACTTC.